The 18 T cell receptor beta chains in this list originate from one sample, sequenced in a study of T-cell memory formation after mild COVID-19. From the 5' RACE reads, TCRdb called clonotypes with MiXCR, one entry per CDR3 protein. The table lists about 110,000 distinct CDR3 sequences, 9.5% to 15% of them singletons. The sample was PBMCs or a T cell subset sorted from them (not recorded which). These TCRs come from an adult woman who had mild COVID-19 (a few samples of this study predate the infection). Cell type and time point are not known.

This clonotype has more than one count but fewer than ten. The chain uses TRBV12-3 or TRBV12-4 and TRBJ2-5; 7 positions agree with TRBD1. J lost 1 base, V lost 8 bases, and 4 bases had no gene match. The CDR3 has 13 residues. For the CDR3, the DNA is TGTGCCAGCTGGGACAGTACCCAAGAGACCCAGTACTTC. Translation: CASWDSTQETQYF.

The V gene is TRBV7-9, the J gene TRBJ2-3; no reliable D call. Trimming took off 1 base at V and 4 bases at J, with 6 bases between the two ends. Looked up from germline, CDR1 is SEHNR and CDR2 is FQNEAQ (reference sequence). CDR3 length equals 13 residues. Here the CDR3 reads CASSLVVSDTQYF. Written as DNA, the CDR3 is TGTGCCAGCAGCTTAGTGGTATCAGATACGCAGTATTTT.

The chain combines TRBV6-5 with TRBJ2-5; tentatively, D is TRBD2 (6 bases). The V and J ends lost 3 bases and 5 bases respectively, with 13 bases between them. The germline V gene has CDR1 MNHEY and CDR2 SVGAGI. The CDR3 consists of 14 residues. CDR3 nucleotides: TGTGCCAGCAGTTATACGCGGGGTCTGGAGACCCAGTACTTC. Translation gives CASSYTRGLETQYF.

This clonotype occurred many times. The chain employs TRBV20-1 and TRBJ2-1, with a weak D call TRBD1 (6 bases). V dropped 3 bases and J dropped 2 bases, with 17 bases sitting between them. The germline V gene encodes CDR1 DFQATT and CDR2 SNEGSKA (reference sequence). This CDR3 contains 16 residues. The CDR3 loop reads CSASVPDRGTYNEQFF. CDR3 bases: TGCAGTGCTAGTGTTCCGGACAGAGGGACCTACAATGAGCAGTTCTTC.

This clonotype occurred many times. The rearrangement joins TRBV7-3 to TRBJ2-7; 11 bases agree with TRBD1. The CDR3 loop spans 15 amino acids. Germline values: CDR1 SGHTA, CDR2 FQGTGA. With V trimmed by 4 bases and J by 3 bases, 5 bases remained unmatched. The chain's CDR3 is CASSSWTGGSYEQYF. CDR3 DNA sequence: TGTGCCAGCAGCTCGTGGACAGGGGGCAGCTACGAGCAGTACTTC.

This chain links TRBV12-3 or TRBV12-4 with TRBJ2-1; D is undetermined. V gave up 7 bases and J gave up 4 bases, with 11 bases separating them. This CDR3 is built from 13 residues. This chain's CDR3 is CASTKDMYNEQFF. The CDR3 region has the DNA TGTGCCAGCACCAAAGACATGTACAATGAGCAGTTCTTC.

Only a few counts were recorded for this clonotype. The chain combines TRBV5-1 with TRBJ2-7; D not resolved. This CDR3 is 11 amino acids long. Germline loops: CDR1 SGHRS, CDR2 YFSETQ. V lost 5 bases, J lost 4 bases, and 7 bases lay in between. The CDR3, as DNA: TGCGCCAGCAGGGGCACTTACGAGCAGTACTTC. This codes for CASRGTYEQYF.

The genes are TRBV20-1 and TRBJ2-7, with D tentatively TRBD1 or TRBD2 (5 bases each). Germline V gene data show CDR1 as DFQATT and CDR2 as SNEGSKA (reference sequence). This CDR3 contains 13 residues. V dropped 6 bases and J dropped 5 bases, with 17 bases sitting between them. CDR3 in amino acids: CSAALLGDDEQYF. CDR3 in DNA: TGCAGTGCCGCCCTTCTAGGGGACGACGAGCAGTACTTC.

The chain couples TRBV3-1 to TRBJ2-7, with D possibly TRBD1 on 5 matching bases. This CDR3 contains 14 residues. Germline-derived CDR1 and CDR2 are LGHDT and YNNKEL (reference sequence). V was clipped by 1 base and J by 2 bases, with 9 bases between them. DNA for the CDR3: TGTGCCAGCAGCCAAGCAGGGATGCCCTACGAGCAGTACTTC. Translation: CASSQAGMPYEQYF.

The chain is built from TRBV2 and TRBJ2-1; either TRBD1 or TRBD2 may supply D (5 bases each). This CDR3 has 13 residues. CDR1 SNHLY and CDR2 FYNNEI come from the germline V gene. With 10 bases removed from V and 6 bases from J, the gap between germline ends came to 16 bases. The CDR3 sequence: CAISVGVGNEQFF. The CDR3 bases are TGTGCCATCTCGGTGGGGGTGGGCAATGAGCAGTTCTTC.

V is TRBV7-8 and J is TRBJ2-1; D is unresolved. This CDR3 has 12 residues. Germline lookup yields CDR1 SGHVS and CDR2 FQNEAQ. Trimming removed 4 bases from V and 4 bases from J, with 5 bases in between. DNA for the CDR3: TGTGCCAGCAGCTGGCAGTACAATGAGCAGTTCTTC. Amino acids: CASSWQYNEQFF.

J is TRBJ1-1 and V is TRBV5-1; no clear D gene. Trimming cost V 0 bases and J 7 bases, with 7 bases left between them. CDR3 length equals 12 residues. Germline CDR1 is SGHRS and CDR2 is YFSETQ. The CDR3 bases are TGCGCCAGCAGCTTGGCTGGCGGTGAAGCTTTCTTT. Translation: CASSLAGGEAFF.

Many counts were recorded for this clonotype. The V and J genes are TRBV7-9 and TRBJ2-2; D call uncertain. V lost 5 bases, J lost 6 bases, and 19 bases lay in between. This CDR3 has 16 residues. CDR1 is SEHNR, CDR2 FQNEAQ, per germline (reference sequence). CDR3 region: CASSPPSEVGAGELFF. In nucleotides, the CDR3 is TGTGCCAGCAGCCCCCCCTCCGAGGTGGGCGCCGGGGAGCTGTTTTTT.

This clonotype was observed many times. The chain carries TRBV9 and TRBJ2-1; 8 nucleotides agree with TRBD2. Germline V CDR1 and CDR2: SGDLS, YYNGEE. V was pared by 0 bases and J by 7 bases, with 6 bases of the junction left unmatched. The CDR3 sequence is 15 residues long. The CDR3 nucleotides are TGTGCCAGCAGCGTAGGGGGCGGGAGGATGAATGAGCAGTTCTTC. Its protein product is CASSVGGGRMNEQFF.

This clonotype was counted at least ten times. V usage is TRBV19 and J usage is TRBJ2-7, with 7 bases fitting TRBD1. CDR1 and CDR2 (germline): LNHDA, SQIVND (reference sequence). The CDR3 sequence is 14 residues long. Germline trimming cut 6 bases from V and 1 base from J; bases unmatched to any gene: 6. CDR3 sequence reads: CASSPSGGSYEQYF. The CDR3 DNA is TGTGCCAGTAGCCCGTCAGGGGGTTCCTACGAGCAGTACTTC.

The rearrangement links TRBV29-1 to TRBJ2-7; D is unclear. Trimming shortened V by 1 base and J by 1 base, and 5 bases separated the two germline ends. This CDR3 spans 12 amino acids. Per the germline V gene, CDR1 is SQVTM and CDR2 is ANQGSEA. CDR3 loop: CSVEVGSYEQYF. The CDR3 DNA reads as TGCAGCGTTGAAGTGGGGTCCTACGAGCAGTACTTC.

CDR3 nucleotides: TGTGCCAGCAGCTTAGATATCAGTCAAGAGACCCAGTACTTC. Translation: CASSLDISQETQYF. The V gene is TRBV11-3, the J gene TRBJ2-5; D ambiguous. The germline gives CDR1 SGHNT, CDR2 YENEEA. This CDR3 region has 14 residues. The ends were cut back, 0 bases at V and 2 bases at J, with 7 bases in the middle.

In its sample, this clonotype was seen a few times. The chain joins TRBV4-1 to TRBJ2-7, with D possibly being TRBD1 or TRBD2 (6 bases each). Germline CDR1 MGHRA, CDR2 YSYEKL. Trimming took 4 bases from V and 0 from J, leaving 10 bases between them. The CDR3 is 14 residues long. CDR3 sequence (DNA): TGCGCCAGCAGCCCCAAGGGGGGCTCCTACGAGCAGTACTTC. Protein sequence: CASSPKGGSYEQYF.